The T cell receptor (beta chain) described here comes from a study of blood T cells in healthy people across ages. Germline V gene sequence: CDR1 MGHRA, CDR2 YSYEKL. With 2 bases clipped from V and 9 bases from J, the junction kept 9 bases outside the gene matches. This CDR3 region has 14 residues. With a J-beta primer mix and a sample-barcoded 5' primer, a second PCR ran about 6 to 11 cycles. MiXCR, applied by TCRdb to the 5' RACE reads, yields one record per CDR3 protein. The table shows about 1.5 million distinct CDR3 sequences, with approximately 38% occurring only once. The sequenced sample was blood. The receptor's source is a woman aged 18 to 35 in good health. The chain couples TRBV4-1 to TRBJ1-2, with TRBD1 identical over 7 bases. This CDR3 is CASSQRQGVISYTF. As DNA, the CDR3 is TGCGCCAGCAGCCAACGGCAGGGGGTTATTAGCTACACCTTC.